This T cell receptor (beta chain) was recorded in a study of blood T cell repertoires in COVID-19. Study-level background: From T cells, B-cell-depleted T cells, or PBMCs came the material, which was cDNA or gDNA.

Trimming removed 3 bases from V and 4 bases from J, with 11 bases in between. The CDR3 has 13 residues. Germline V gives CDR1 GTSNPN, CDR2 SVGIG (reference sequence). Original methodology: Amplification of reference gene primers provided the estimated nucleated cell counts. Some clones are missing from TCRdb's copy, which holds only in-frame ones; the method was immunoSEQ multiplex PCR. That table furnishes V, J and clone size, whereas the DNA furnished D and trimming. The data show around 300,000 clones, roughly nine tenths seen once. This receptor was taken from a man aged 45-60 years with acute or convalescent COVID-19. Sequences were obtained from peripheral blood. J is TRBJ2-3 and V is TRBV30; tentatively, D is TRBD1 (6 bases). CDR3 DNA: TGTGCCTGGAGCCCAAAGGGGGCAGATACGCAGTATTTT. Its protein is CAWSPKGADTQYF.